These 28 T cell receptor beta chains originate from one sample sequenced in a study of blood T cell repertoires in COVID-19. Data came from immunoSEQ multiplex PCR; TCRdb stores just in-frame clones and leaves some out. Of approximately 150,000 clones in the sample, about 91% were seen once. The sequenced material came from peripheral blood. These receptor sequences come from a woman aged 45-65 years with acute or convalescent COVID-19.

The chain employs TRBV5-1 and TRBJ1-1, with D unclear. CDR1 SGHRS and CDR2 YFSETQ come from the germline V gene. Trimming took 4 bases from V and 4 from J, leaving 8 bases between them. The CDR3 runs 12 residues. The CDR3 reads CASSQTGTEAFF. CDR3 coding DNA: TGCGCCAGCAGCCAGACGGGCACTGAAGCTTTCTTT.

CDR3 bases: TGTGCCAGCAGCCAAGAGGGACAGGGTGGTGGCTACACCTTC. Translating it yields CASSQEGQGGGYTF. V gene TRBV3-1 (or the pseudogene TRBV3-2) combines with J gene TRBJ1-2; 9 nucleotides align to TRBD1. The length of the CDR3 is 14 residues. The germline gives CDR1 LGHDT, CDR2 YNNKEL (reference sequence). V lost 0 bases, J lost 7 bases, and 3 bases stayed unmatched.

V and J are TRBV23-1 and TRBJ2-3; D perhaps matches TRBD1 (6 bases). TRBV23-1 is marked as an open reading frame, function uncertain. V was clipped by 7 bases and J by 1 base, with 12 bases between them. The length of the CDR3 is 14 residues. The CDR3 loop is CASTQGQGTDTQYF. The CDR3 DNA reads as TGCGCCAGCACCCAGGGGCAGGGCACAGATACGCAGTATTTT.

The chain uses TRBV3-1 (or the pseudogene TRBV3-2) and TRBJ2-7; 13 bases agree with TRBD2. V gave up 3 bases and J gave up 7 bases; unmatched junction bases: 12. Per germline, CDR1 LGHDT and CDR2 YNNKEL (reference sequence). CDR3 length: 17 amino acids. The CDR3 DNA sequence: TGTGCCAGCAGCCACCCCTCGACTAGCGGGAGGTACGCGGAGCAGTACTTC. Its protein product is CASSHPSTSGRYAEQYF.

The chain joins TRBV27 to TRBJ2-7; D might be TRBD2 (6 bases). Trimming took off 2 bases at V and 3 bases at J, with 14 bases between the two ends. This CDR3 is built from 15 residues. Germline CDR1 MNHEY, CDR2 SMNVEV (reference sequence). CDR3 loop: CASSLGTARDYEQYF. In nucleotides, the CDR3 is TGTGCCAGCAGTTTAGGGACTGCTCGAGACTACGAGCAGTACTTC.

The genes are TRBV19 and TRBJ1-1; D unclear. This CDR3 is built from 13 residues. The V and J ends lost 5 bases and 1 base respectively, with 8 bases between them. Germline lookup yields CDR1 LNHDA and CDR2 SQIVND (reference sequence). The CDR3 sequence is CASSRLRNTEAFF. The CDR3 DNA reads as TGTGCCAGTAGTCGTCTAAGGAACACTGAAGCTTTCTTT. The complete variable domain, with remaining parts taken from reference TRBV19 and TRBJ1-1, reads DGGITQSPKYLFRKEGQNVTLSCEQNLNHDAMYWYRQDPGQGLRLIYYSQIVNDFQKGDIAEGYSVSREKKESFPLTVTSAQKNPTAFYLCASSRLRNTEAFFGQGTRLTVV.

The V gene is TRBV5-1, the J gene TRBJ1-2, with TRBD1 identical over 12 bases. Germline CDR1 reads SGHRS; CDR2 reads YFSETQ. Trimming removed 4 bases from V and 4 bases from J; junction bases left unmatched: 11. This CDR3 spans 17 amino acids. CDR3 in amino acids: CASSPGTGGRKVYGYTF. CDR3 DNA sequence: TGCGCCAGCAGCCCCGGGACAGGGGGCAGAAAGGTCTATGGCTACACCTTC.

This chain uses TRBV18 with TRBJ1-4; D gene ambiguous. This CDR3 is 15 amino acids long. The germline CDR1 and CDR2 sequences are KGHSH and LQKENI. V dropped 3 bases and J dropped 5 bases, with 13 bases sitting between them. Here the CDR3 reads CASSPSRGPNEKLFF. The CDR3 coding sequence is TGTGCCAGCTCACCTTCTAGAGGGCCAAATGAAAAACTGTTTTTT. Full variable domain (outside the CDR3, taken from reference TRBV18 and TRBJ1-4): NAGVMQNPRHLVRRRGQEARLRCSPMKGHSHVYWYRQLPEEGLKFMVYLQKENIIDESGMPKERFSAEFPKEGPSILRIQQVVRGDSAAYFCASSPSRGPNEKLFFGSGTQLSVL.

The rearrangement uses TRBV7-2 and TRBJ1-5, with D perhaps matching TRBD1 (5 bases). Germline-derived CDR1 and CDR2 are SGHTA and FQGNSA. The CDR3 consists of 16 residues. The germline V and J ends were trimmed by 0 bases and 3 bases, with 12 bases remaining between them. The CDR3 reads CASSLALGQPNQPQHF. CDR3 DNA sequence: TGTGCCAGCAGCTTAGCGCTGGGGCAGCCCAATCAGCCCCAGCATTTT.

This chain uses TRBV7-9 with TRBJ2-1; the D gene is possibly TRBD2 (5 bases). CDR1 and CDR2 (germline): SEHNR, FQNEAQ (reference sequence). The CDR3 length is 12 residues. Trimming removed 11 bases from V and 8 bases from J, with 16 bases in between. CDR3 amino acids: CAFIAGGDEQFF. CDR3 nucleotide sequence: TGTGCCTTCATCGCGGGTGGCGATGAGCAGTTCTTC.

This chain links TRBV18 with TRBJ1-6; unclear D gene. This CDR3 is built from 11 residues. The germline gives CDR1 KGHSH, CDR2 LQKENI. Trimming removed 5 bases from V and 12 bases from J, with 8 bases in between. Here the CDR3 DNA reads TGTGCCAGCTCAGCGGTAGGACCCCTCCACTTT. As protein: CASSAVGPLHF.

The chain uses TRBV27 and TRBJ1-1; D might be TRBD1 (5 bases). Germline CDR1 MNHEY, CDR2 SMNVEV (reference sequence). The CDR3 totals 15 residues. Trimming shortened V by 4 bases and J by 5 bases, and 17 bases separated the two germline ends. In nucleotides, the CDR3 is TGTGCCAGCAGTTGGGGACTGGGGCTCAGTACTGAAGCTTTCTTT. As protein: CASSWGLGLSTEAFF.

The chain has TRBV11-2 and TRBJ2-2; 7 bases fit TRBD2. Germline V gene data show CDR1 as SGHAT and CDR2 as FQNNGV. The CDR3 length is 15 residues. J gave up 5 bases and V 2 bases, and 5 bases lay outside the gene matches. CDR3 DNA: TGTGCCAGCAGCTTAAGTCTAGCGGAGACCGGGGAGCTGTTTTTT. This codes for CASSLSLAETGELFF.

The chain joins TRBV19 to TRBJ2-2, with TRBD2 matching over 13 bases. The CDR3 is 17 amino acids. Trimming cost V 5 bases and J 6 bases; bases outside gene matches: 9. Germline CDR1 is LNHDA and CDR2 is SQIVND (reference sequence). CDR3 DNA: TGTGCCAGTAGTGCACTAGCGGGAGGGCCTCAGGCCGGGGAGCTGTTTTTT. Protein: CASSALAGGPQAGELFF.

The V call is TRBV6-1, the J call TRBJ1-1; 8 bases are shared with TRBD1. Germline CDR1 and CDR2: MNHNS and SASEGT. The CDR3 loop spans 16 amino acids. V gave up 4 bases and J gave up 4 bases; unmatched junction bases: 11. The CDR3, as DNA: TGTGCCAGCAGTGGACAGGGGATTTCCGAAAGCACTGAAGCTTTCTTT. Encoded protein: CASSGQGISESTEAFF.

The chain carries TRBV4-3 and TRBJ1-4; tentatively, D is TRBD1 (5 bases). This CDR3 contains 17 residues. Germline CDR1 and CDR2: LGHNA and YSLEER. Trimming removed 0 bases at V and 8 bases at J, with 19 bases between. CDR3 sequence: CASSQDFEVVRGEKLFF. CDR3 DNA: TGCGCCAGCAGCCAAGATTTTGAGGTGGTGCGGGGCGAAAAACTGTTTTTT.

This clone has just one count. The CDR3 here is CASSQGLAGGINTQYF. The CDR3 DNA sequence: TGTGCCAGCAGCCAGGGGCTAGCGGGAGGGATAAATACGCAGTATTTT. The chain is built from TRBV7-6 and TRBJ2-3; 12 nucleotides agree with TRBD2. Losses at the gene ends were 5 bases for V and 7 bases for J; bases not matched to a gene: 10. This CDR3 has 16 amino acids. Germline V lookup: CDR1 SGHVS, CDR2 FNYEAQ.

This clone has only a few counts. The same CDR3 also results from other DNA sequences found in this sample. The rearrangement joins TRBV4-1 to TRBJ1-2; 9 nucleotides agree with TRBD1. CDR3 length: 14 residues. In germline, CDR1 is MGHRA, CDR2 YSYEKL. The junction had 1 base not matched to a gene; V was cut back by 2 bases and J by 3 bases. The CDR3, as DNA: TGCGCCAGCAGCCAAACAGGGGGCTACTATGGCTACACCTTC. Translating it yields CASSQTGGYYGYTF.

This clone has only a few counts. CDR3 protein: CASSQISGVTYEQYF. The CDR3 bases are TGTGCCAGTAGTCAAATTAGCGGGGTGACCTACGAGCAGTACTTC. The V call is TRBV19, the J call TRBJ2-7, with 8 nucleotides matching TRBD2. This CDR3 contains 15 residues. V lost 5 bases to trimming and J lost 2 bases; unmatched junction nucleotides: 8. The V gene's germline CDR1 is LNHDA and CDR2 SQIVND (reference sequence).

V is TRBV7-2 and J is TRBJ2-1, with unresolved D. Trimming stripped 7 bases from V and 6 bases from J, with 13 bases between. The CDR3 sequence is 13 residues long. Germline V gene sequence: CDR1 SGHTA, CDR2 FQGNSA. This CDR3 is CASTPSLFNEQFF. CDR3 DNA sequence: TGTGCCAGCACCCCCTCCTTATTCAATGAGCAGTTCTTC.

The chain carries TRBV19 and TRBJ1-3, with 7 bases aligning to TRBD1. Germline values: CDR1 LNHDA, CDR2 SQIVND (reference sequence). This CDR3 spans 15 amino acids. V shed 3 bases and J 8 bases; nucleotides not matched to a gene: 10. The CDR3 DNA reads TGTGCCAGTAGTATTGAGAACAGGGGAGGATACACCATATATTTT. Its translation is CASSIENRGGYTIYF.

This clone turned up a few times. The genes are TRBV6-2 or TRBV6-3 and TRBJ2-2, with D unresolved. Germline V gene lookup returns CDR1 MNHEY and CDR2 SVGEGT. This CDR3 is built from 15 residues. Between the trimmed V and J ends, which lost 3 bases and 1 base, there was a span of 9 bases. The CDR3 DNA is TGTGCCAGCAGTTATCACCAGTTGAACACCGGGGAGCTGTTTTTT. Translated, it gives CASSYHQLNTGELFF.

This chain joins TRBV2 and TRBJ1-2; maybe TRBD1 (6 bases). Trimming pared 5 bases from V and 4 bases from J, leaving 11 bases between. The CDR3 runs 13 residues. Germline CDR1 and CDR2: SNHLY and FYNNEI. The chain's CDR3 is CASSFDRTYGYTF. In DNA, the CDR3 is TGTGCCAGCAGTTTCGACAGGACCTATGGCTACACCTTC.

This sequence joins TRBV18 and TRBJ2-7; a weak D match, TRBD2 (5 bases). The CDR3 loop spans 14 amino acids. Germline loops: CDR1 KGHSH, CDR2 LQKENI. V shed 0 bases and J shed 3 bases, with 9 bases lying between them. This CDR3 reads CASSPPRGIYEQYF. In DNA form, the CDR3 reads TGTGCCAGCTCACCACCGAGAGGGATCTACGAGCAGTACTTC.

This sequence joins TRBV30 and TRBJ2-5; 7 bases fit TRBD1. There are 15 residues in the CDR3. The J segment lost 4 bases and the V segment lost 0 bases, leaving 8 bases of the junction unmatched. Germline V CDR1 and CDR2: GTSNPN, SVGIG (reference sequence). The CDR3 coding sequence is TGTGCCTGGAGTGTACGGGAAGGGGGCAGAGAGACCCAGTACTTC. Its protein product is CAWSVREGGRETQYF.

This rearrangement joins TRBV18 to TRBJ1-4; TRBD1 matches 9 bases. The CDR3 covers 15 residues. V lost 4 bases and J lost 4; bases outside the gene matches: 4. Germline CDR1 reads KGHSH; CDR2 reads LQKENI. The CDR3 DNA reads TGTGCCAGCTCACTCTCGACAGGGGGTAATGAAAAACTGTTTTTT. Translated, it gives CASSLSTGGNEKLFF.

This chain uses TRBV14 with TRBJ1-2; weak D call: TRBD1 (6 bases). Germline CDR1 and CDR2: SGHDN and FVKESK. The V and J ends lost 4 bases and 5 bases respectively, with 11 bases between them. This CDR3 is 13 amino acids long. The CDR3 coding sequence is TGTGCCAGCAGCCTATGGGACACTTATGGCTACACCTTC. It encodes CASSLWDTYGYTF.

CDR3 DNA: TGTGCCAGCTCACTGCTAGCGGGAGAGGATGAGCAGTTCTTC. It encodes CASSLLAGEDEQFF. The J gene is TRBJ2-1, the V gene TRBV18; 10 bases map to TRBD2. CDR3 length equals 14 residues. The germline CDR1 and CDR2 sequences are KGHSH and LQKENI. V gave up 4 bases and J gave up 8 bases; unmatched junction bases: 5.